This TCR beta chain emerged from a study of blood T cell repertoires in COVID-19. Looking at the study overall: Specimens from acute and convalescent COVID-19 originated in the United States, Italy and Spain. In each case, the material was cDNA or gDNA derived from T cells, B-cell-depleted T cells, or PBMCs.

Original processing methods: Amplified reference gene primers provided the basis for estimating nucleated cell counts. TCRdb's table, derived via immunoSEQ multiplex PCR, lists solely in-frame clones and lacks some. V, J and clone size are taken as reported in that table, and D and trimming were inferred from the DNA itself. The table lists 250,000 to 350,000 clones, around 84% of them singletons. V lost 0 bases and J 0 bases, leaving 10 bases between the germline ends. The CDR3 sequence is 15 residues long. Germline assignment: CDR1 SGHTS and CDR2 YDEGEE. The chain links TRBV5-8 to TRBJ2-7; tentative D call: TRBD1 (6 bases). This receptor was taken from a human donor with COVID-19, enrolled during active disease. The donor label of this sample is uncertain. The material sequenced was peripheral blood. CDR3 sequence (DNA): TGTGCCAGCAGCTTGGTACAGGGCTTCTCCTACGAGCAGTACTTC. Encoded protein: CASSLVQGFSYEQYF.